The subject of this entry is one TCR beta chain. The CDR3 extends over 14 amino acids. Trimming cost V 3 bases and J 3 bases, with 8 bases left between them. Germline V CDR1 and CDR2: WNHNN, SYGVQD (reference sequence). Here immunoSEQ multiplex PCR was the method, and the copy in TCRdb shows in-frame clones only, minus some. Of roughly 150,000 clones in the sample, roughly 93% are singletons; the top ten hold over 2%. The data originate from a study of control samples from healthy donors and cancer patients. This sequence was found in a man over 45 in good health. The chain carries TRBV10-1 and TRBJ1-4, with no clear D. The specimen was blood. CDR3 residues: CASSDGDPNEKLFF. CDR3 nucleotide sequence: TGCGCCAGCAGTGATGGGGATCCTAATGAAAAACTGTTTTTT.